The entry below describes one TCR beta chain. This record comes from a study of T cell responses to AZD1222 COVID-19 vaccine. The germline gives CDR1 MNHNS, CDR2 SASEGT. The CDR3 runs 15 residues. V shed 2 bases and J 10 bases; nucleotides not matched to a gene: 9. Sequencing used immunoSEQ multiplex PCR; TCRdb keeps in-frame clones, though not all of them. Of tens of thousands of clones listed, approximately 90% are singletons. The starting material was peripheral blood, obtained on day 0 of AZD1222 vaccination. The chain is built from TRBV6-1 and TRBJ2-1; 9 bases align to TRBD1. This sequence originates from an adult in good health. CDR3 residues: CASSELRTGGGEQFF. The CDR3 DNA follows: TGTGCCAGCAGTGAACTGCGAACAGGGGGCGGCGAGCAGTTCTTC.